This T cell receptor (beta chain) was identified during a study of control samples from healthy donors and cancer patients. This clone appeared a few times. This sample also contains other DNA sequences that code for the same CDR3. Using immunoSEQ multiplex PCR, the repertoire was profiled, and TCRdb retains in-frame clones only, with some absent. This sample has about 170,000 clones, with around 90% found just once. Per germline, CDR1 MNHNY and CDR2 SVGAGI (reference sequence). V shed 6 bases and J shed 7 bases, with 7 bases lying between them. CDR3 length: 11 residues. The chain recombines TRBV6-6 with TRBJ2-1, with a weak D call TRBD1 (5 bases). This sequence originates from a man aged 25-45 years in good health. The sample consisted of blood. The CDR3 loop reads CASRAGNEQFF. The DNA for the CDR3 is TGTGCCAGCAGGGCAGGGAATGAGCAGTTCTTC.